The TCR beta chain described here comes from a study of T cell repertoires in aging, cancer and after chemotherapy. Study summary: Donor ages fell into six groups from 30 or younger up to 70 or older. General study findings and limits: In each cancer cohort, median generation probability increased across chemotherapy, suggesting thymic output rebounded. In hematological cancer patients, infiltrated lymphoid organs may have impaired thymic emigration or peripheral T cell expansion. Healthy donors lost TCR diversity with age mainly through richness, cancer patients through richness and evenness.

Trimming cost V 6 bases and J 7 bases; bases outside gene matches: 8. In germline, CDR1 is MNHEY, CDR2 SVGEGT. There are 13 residues in the CDR3. A mixed TRB-A/B primer pool amplified rearranged TRB by multiplex touch-down PCR. Each CDR3 protein gets one entry after TCRdb re-called the multiplex PCR reads with MiXCR. The top ten clones hold about two thirds of a sample with fewer than 8,500 distinct CDR3 sequences, roughly 29% of them seen once. Peripheral blood genomic DNA, not sorted cells or RNA, was the template. This clonotype has just one count. Its antigen is still unknown. V and J are TRBV6-2 or TRBV6-3 and TRBJ2-7, with 8 bases matching TRBD2. This clonotype was sampled from a human donor with a blood cancer. The donor label of this sample is uncertain. Sequencing input: blood. CDR3 DNA: TGTGCCAGCAGGCCGCCGGGGGGGGTTGAGCAGTACTTC. As protein: CASRPPGGVEQYF.